Described below is a single TCR beta chain sequence and its context. This sample stems from a study of cytomegalovirus exposure and HLA in healthy donors. The PCR had 60 Vbeta and 13 Jbeta primers. The repertoire was sequenced with immunoSEQ multiplex PCR; TCRdb's copy has only in-frame clones and lacks some. The top ten hold nearly 3% of the sample, which has more than 60,000 clones, under 85% seen once. CDR3 length: 14 residues. Germline CDR1 is ENHRY and CDR2 is SYGVKD. The V segment lost 7 bases and the J segment 0 bases; nucleotides outside the gene matches: 4. J is TRBJ1-2 and V is TRBV10-3; 8 bases map to TRBD1. This TCR came from a woman aged 25 to 39 in good health and CMV-seronegative. The source material was PBMCs. CDR3 nucleotide sequence: TGTGCCATCACCGGACAGGGAGCTAACTATGGCTACACCTTC. This gives the protein CAITGQGANYGYTF.